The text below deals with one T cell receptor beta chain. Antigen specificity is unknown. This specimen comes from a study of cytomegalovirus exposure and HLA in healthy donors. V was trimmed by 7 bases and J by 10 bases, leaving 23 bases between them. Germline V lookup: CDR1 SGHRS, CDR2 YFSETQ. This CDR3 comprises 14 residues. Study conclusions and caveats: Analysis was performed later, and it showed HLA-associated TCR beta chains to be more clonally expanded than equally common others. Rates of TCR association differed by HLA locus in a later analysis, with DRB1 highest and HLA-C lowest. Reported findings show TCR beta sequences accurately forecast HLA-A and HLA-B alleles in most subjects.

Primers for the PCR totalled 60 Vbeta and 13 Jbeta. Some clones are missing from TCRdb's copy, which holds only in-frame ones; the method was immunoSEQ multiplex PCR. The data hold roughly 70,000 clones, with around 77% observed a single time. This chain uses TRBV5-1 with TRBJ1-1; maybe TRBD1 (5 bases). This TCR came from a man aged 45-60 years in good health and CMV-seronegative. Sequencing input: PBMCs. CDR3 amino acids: CASGEQPGLQGAFF. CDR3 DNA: TGCGCCAGCGGTGAACAACCGGGACTCCAGGGAGCTTTCTTT.